Presented here are 23 T cell receptor beta chains from one specimen sequenced in a study of Ad26.COV2.S vaccination and SARS-CoV-2 variants. Sequenced by immunoSEQ multiplex PCR; TCRdb stores in-frame clones only, minus some. The data hold about 94,000 clones, with under 90% observed a single time. The sample was peripheral blood, taken after recovery from COVID-19. These receptors originate from a human donor who had recovered from COVID-19.

The rearrangement uses TRBV19 and TRBJ1-5, with unresolved D. There are 14 residues in the CDR3. V gave up 6 bases and J gave up 2 bases, with 11 bases separating them. Per the germline V gene, CDR1 is LNHDA and CDR2 is SQIVND (reference sequence). The chain's CDR3 is CASSGKGGNQPQHF. CDR3 in DNA: TGTGCCAGTAGCGGAAAAGGTGGCAATCAGCCCCAGCATTTT.

On this clone itself: Within the sample, other DNA sequences also encode this same CDR3. The chain uses TRBV28 and TRBJ2-7; the D gene is possibly TRBD1 (7 bases). The germline V gene encodes CDR1 MDHEN and CDR2 SYDVKM. CDR3 length: 15 amino acids. Trimming took off 6 bases at V and 0 bases at J, with 15 bases between the two ends. In nucleotides, the CDR3 is TGTGCCAGCAGCCCAGGGGGGACGGTCTCCTACGAGCAGTACTTC. It specifies CASSPGGTVSYEQYF. The full variable domain, with the rest looked up from reference TRBV28 and TRBJ2-7, is DVKVTQSSRYLVKRTGEKVFLECVQDMDHENMFWYRQDPGLGLRLIYFSYDVKMKEKGDIPEGYSVSREKKERFSLILESASTNQTSMYLCASSPGGTVSYEQYFGPGTRLTVT.

The chain couples TRBV3-1 (or the pseudogene TRBV3-2) to TRBJ2-7; 14 nucleotides line up with TRBD2. The CDR3 is 17 amino acids. Per the germline V gene, CDR1 is LGHDT and CDR2 is YNNKEL (reference sequence). V lost 1 base to trimming and J lost 8 bases; unmatched junction nucleotides: 10. CDR3 nucleotides: TGTGCCAGCAGCCAAGCACGGGGGGGGACTAGCGGGAGCAAGCAGTACTTC. The encoded protein is CASSQARGGTSGSKQYF.

The chain combines TRBV18 with TRBJ1-1, with D hard to call. Per germline, CDR1 KGHSH and CDR2 LQKENI. The V end lost 5 bases, the J end lost 5 bases, and 15 bases lay between the germline ends. This CDR3 is 14 amino acids long. As DNA, the CDR3 is TGTGCCAGCTCAGCCCCGGAGCGGAGGACTGAAGCTTTCTTT. Its translation is CASSAPERRTEAFF.

The J gene is TRBJ2-2, the V gene TRBV4-2; D is unclear. With 4 bases removed from V and 1 base from J, the gap between germline ends came to 7 bases. Germline V gene lookup returns CDR1 LGHNA and CDR2 YNFKEQ. This CDR3 is built from 14 residues. Written as DNA, the CDR3 is TGTGCCAGCAGCCCCGACGTGAACACCGGGGAGCTGTTTTTT. This encodes CASSPDVNTGELFF.

The chain joins TRBV5-4 to TRBJ2-7, with 10 bases identical to TRBD1. CDR1 is SGHNT and CDR2 is YYREEE in the germline V gene (reference sequence). This CDR3 spans 14 amino acids. Trimming took 4 bases from V and 4 from J; bases not matched to a gene: 5. In DNA form, the CDR3 reads TGTGCCAGCAGCCCAAGGGACAGGGGATACGAGCAGTACTTC. Its protein product is CASSPRDRGYEQYF.

The genes are TRBV27 and TRBJ2-7; TRBD2 matches at 7 bases. The germline V gene encodes CDR1 MNHEY and CDR2 SMNVEV (reference sequence). With 4 bases clipped from V and 2 bases from J, the junction kept 5 bases outside the gene matches. This CDR3 spans 14 amino acids. This chain's CDR3 is CASSSGTKTYEQYF. The CDR3 DNA is TGTGCCAGCAGTTCTGGGACTAAAACCTACGAGCAGTACTTC.

V usage is TRBV5-1 and J usage is TRBJ2-1; D is unclear. The CDR3 totals 13 residues. Germline V gene sequence: CDR1 SGHRS, CDR2 YFSETQ. V was trimmed by 4 bases and J by 6 bases, leaving 11 bases between them. The CDR3 sequence is CASSTVYSNEQFF. As DNA, the CDR3 is TGCGCCAGCAGCACCGTCTATAGCAATGAGCAGTTCTTC.

The chain carries TRBV4-2 and TRBJ2-2, with D unclear. This CDR3 has 16 amino acids. V lost 0 bases and J lost 0, with 8 bases in between. Germline V lookup: CDR1 LGHNA, CDR2 YNFKEQ. Here the CDR3 reads CASSQDLHTNTGELFF. The CDR3 DNA reads as TGTGCCAGCAGCCAAGATCTTCACACGAACACCGGGGAGCTGTTTTTT.

The rearrangement joins TRBV5-4 to TRBJ1-1, with 9 bases matching TRBD1. The CDR3 loop spans 14 amino acids. The V segment lost 0 bases and the J segment 10 bases; nucleotides outside the gene matches: 7. Germline CDR1 and CDR2: SGHNT and YYREEE (reference sequence). The CDR3 DNA follows: TGTGCCAGCAGCTTGGGGACAGGGGCCGCCGGAGCTTTCTTT. Its protein is CASSLGTGAAGAFF.

DNA of the CDR3: TGTGCCAGCAGTTTCCTAGGAGGCACTGAAGCTTTCTTT. Translated: CASSFLGGTEAFF. This sequence joins TRBV12-3 or TRBV12-4 and TRBJ1-1; D is uncertain. V was trimmed by 3 bases and J by 4 bases, leaving 9 bases between them. This CDR3 has 13 amino acids.

The CDR3 reads CASGRPAAAGSYGYTF. The CDR3 DNA reads TGTGCCAGCGGAAGGCCCGCAGCGGCAGGGTCTTATGGCTACACCTTC. The V and J genes are TRBV9 and TRBJ1-2; weak D call: TRBD1 (5 bases). The germline CDR1 and CDR2 sequences are SGDLS and YYNGEE. The V end was cut by 7 bases, the J end by 5 bases, with 24 bases between. The CDR3 sequence is 16 residues long. Complete variable domain (other parts from reference TRBV9 and TRBJ1-2): DSGVTQTPKHLITATGQRVTLRCSPRSGDLSVYWYQQSLDQGLQFLIQYYNGEERAKGNILERFSAQQFPDLHSELNLSSLELGDSALYFCASGRPAAAGSYGYTFGSGTRLTVV.

CDR3 loop: CSVGMSTDTQYF. CDR3 bases: TGCAGCGTTGGAATGTCGACAGATACGCAGTATTTT. The chain joins TRBV29-1 to TRBJ2-3; no definite D call. Germline loops: CDR1 SQVTM, CDR2 ANQGSEA. V lost 4 bases and J 3 bases, leaving 8 bases between the germline ends. The CDR3 extends over 12 amino acids.

The chain recombines TRBV29-1 with TRBJ1-1; 12 bases are a match to TRBD1. Trimming at V came to 5 bases and at J to 3 bases, leaving 10 bases not matched to a gene. CDR1 and CDR2 from the germline V gene are SQVTM and ANQGSEA. The CDR3 sequence is 16 residues long. CDR3 amino acids: CSVIPGTGGSYTEAFF. The CDR3 nucleotides are TGCAGCGTTATTCCCGGGACAGGGGGCTCGTACACTGAAGCTTTCTTT.

This chain links TRBV28 with TRBJ1-5; D might be TRBD1 (6 bases). This CDR3 is 15 amino acids long. CDR1 is MDHEN, CDR2 SYDVKM, per germline. Trimming stripped 5 bases from V and 5 bases from J, with 16 bases between. CDR3: CASSTASRGYQPQHF. The CDR3 DNA follows: TGTGCCAGCAGTACCGCCTCTAGGGGGTATCAGCCCCAGCATTTT.

The chain uses TRBV13 and TRBJ2-1, with D tentatively TRBD1 or TRBD2 (5 bases each). V was clipped by 8 bases and J by 6 bases, with 14 bases between them. Germline CDR1 and CDR2: PRHDT and FYEKMQ (reference sequence). This CDR3 spans 13 amino acids. The chain's CDR3 is CASRDRLGNEQFF. CDR3 sequence (DNA): TGTGCCAGCCGGGACCGACTCGGCAATGAGCAGTTCTTC.

The rearrangement links TRBV28 to TRBJ2-3, with D uncertain. This CDR3 is 15 amino acids long. Germline-derived CDR1 and CDR2 are MDHEN and SYDVKM. V lost 5 bases, J lost 0 bases, and 12 bases lay in between. CDR3 bases: TGTGCCAGCAGTCCCCCCGGTAGCAGCACAGATACGCAGTATTTT. Amino acids: CASSPPGSSTDTQYF.

V is TRBV5-1 and J is TRBJ2-2; perhaps TRBD1 as D (6 bases). The CDR3 runs 15 residues. V lost 0 bases, J lost 2 bases, and 8 bases lay in between. CDR1 and CDR2 (germline): SGHRS, YFSETQ. The CDR3, as DNA: TGCGCCAGCAGCTTGGGGACAGTTAACACCGGGGAGCTGTTTTTT. Residues: CASSLGTVNTGELFF. Variable domain in full (rest from reference TRBV5-1 and TRBJ2-2): KAGVTQTPRYLIKTRGQQVTLSCSPISGHRSVSWYQQTPGQGLQFLFEYFSETQRNKGNFPGRFSGRQFSNSRSEMNVSTLELGDSALYLCASSLGTVNTGELFFGEGSRLTVL.

This chain uses TRBV5-5 with TRBJ2-6; D gene unclear. From germline, CDR1 is SGHKS and CDR2 YYEKEE (reference sequence). The germline V and J ends were trimmed by 1 base and 0 bases, with 5 bases remaining between them. The CDR3 is 15 residues long. The CDR3 sequence: CASSLFRSGANVLTF. CDR3 in DNA: TGTGCCAGCAGCTTGTTCCGCTCTGGGGCCAACGTCCTGACTTTC.

V gene TRBV19 combines with J gene TRBJ1-1; D might be TRBD1 (5 bases). Trimming cost V 7 bases and J 0 bases, with 18 bases left between them. The CDR3 covers 16 residues. In germline, CDR1 is LNHDA, CDR2 SQIVND (reference sequence). The CDR3 spells CASTQTMTELNTEAFF. The DNA of the CDR3 is TGTGCCAGTACCCAGACCATGACAGAGTTGAACACTGAAGCTTTCTTT.

V is TRBV24-1 and J is TRBJ2-2; the match to TRBD2 covers 8 bases. There are 15 residues in the CDR3. Germline lookup yields CDR1 KGHDR and CDR2 SFDVKD. V lost 5 bases to trimming and J lost 6 bases; unmatched junction nucleotides: 7. The CDR3 reads CATSGAGVPSGELFF. CDR3 DNA: TGTGCCACCAGTGGAGCGGGAGTACCATCCGGGGAGCTGTTTTTT.

This chain connects TRBV5-1 to TRBJ2-5; a possible D gene is TRBD2 (5 bases). V was pared by 0 bases and J by 5 bases, with 17 bases between. Germline loops: CDR1 SGHRS, CDR2 YFSETQ. The CDR3 is 16 amino acids. The CDR3 protein is CASSLVAGHPRETQYF. CDR3 nucleotide sequence: TGCGCCAGCAGCTTGGTTGCGGGCCACCCGAGGGAGACCCAGTACTTC. Together with reference TRBV5-1 and TRBJ2-5, the CDR3 gives the full variable domain: KAGVTQTPRYLIKTRGQQVTLSCSPISGHRSVSWYQQTPGQGLQFLFEYFSETQRNKGNFPGRFSGRQFSNSRSEMNVSTLELGDSALYLCASSLVAGHPRETQYFGPGTRLLVL.

This clone was picked up one time. The rearrangement joins TRBV11-3 to TRBJ2-4; TRBD1 matches 7 bases. Losses at the gene ends were 3 bases for V and 1 base for J; bases not matched to a gene: 6. The length of the CDR3 is 16 residues. CDR1 is SGHNT and CDR2 is YENEEA in the germline V gene. The CDR3 DNA is TGTGCCAGCAGCTTTCCAGGGGGTATTGCCAAAAACATTCAGTACTTC. Protein: CASSFPGGIAKNIQYF.